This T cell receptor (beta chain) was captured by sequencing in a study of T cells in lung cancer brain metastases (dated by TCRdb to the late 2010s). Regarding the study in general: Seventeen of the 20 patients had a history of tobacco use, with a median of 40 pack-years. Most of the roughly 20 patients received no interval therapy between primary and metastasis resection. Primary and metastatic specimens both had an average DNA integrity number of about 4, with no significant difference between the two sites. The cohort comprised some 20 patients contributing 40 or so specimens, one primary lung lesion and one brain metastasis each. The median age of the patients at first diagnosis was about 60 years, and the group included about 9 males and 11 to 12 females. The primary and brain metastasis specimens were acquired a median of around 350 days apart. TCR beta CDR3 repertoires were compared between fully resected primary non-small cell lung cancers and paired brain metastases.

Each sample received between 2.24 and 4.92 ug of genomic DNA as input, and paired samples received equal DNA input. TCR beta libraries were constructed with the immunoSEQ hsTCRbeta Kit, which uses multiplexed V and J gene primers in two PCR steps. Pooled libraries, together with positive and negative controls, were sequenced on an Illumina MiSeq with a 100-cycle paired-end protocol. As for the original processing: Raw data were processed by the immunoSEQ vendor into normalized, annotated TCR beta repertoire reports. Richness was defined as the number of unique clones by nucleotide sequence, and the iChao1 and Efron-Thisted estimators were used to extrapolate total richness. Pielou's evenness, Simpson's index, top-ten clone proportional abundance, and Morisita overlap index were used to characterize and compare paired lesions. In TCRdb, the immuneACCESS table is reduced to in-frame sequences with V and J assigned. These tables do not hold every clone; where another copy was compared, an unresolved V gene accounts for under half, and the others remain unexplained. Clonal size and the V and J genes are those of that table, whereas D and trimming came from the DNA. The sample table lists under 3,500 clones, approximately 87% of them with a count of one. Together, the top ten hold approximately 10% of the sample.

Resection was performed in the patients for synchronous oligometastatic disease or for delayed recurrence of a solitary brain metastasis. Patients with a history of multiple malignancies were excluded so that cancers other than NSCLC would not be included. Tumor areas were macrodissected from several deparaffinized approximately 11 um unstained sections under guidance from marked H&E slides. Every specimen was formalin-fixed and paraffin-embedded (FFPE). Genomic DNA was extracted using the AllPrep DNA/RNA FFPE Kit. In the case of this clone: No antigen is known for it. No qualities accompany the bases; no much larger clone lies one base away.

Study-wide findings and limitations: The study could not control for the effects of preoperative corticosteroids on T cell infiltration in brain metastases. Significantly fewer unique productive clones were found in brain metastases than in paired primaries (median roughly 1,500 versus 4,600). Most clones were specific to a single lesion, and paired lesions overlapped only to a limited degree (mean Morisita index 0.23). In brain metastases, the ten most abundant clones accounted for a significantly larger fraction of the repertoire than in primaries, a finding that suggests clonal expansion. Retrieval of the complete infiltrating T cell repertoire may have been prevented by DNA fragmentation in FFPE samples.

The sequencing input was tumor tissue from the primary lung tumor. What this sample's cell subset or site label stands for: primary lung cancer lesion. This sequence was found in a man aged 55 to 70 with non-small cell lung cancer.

The nucleotide sequence reads as follows: TGCAGCGTTGAAAGGGGTGCGGCCTACAATGAGCAGTTCTTC. Its translation reads: CSVERGAAYNEQFF. The chain is encoded by TRBV29-1 joined to TRBJ2-1; matching of 5 bases hints at TRBD1 as the D gene. V is pared back by 2 bases and J by 2 bases, with 10 bases lying between the germline termini. The CDR3, cysteine through phenylalanine, is 14 amino acids long. The retained sequence is limited to the CDR3, 42 bases, with the frame set at the first base. CDR1 and CDR2 (SQVTM, ANQGSEA) derive from the germline V gene.